The 17 T cell receptor beta chains in this list originate from one sample, sequenced in a study of T cell changes during pregnancy in multiple sclerosis. Sequencing used immunoSEQ multiplex PCR; TCRdb keeps in-frame clones, though not all of them. The table shows over 80,000 clones, with 90% occurring only once. Sequencing used peripheral blood, obtained in the second trimester of pregnancy. These receptors all come from a female donor in good health, enrolled as a control in a pregnancy study.

J is TRBJ2-3 and V is TRBV9; 9 bases align to TRBD1. V shed 1 base and J 6 bases; nucleotides not matched to a gene: 6. The germline V gene encodes CDR1 SGDLS and CDR2 YYNGEE. The CDR3 is 15 amino acids. CDR3 sequence: CASSVRDRVFDTQYF. CDR3 nucleotides: TGTGCCAGCAGCGTACGGGACAGGGTATTCGATACGCAGTATTTT.

The CDR3 DNA reads TGTGCCAGTACCCCGGCGGCACTTAGACAGGTCGGCAAAAACATTCAGTACTTC. It encodes CASTPAALRQVGKNIQYF. This chain uses TRBV19 with TRBJ2-4, with a tentative D call TRBD1 (6 bases). The V end was cut by 7 bases, the J end by 3 bases, with 25 bases between. The CDR3 spans 18 residues. Germline lookup yields CDR1 LNHDA and CDR2 SQIVND (reference sequence).

This clone appeared a single time. This rearrangement joins TRBV5-8 to TRBJ1-5, with TRBD1 matching 12 bases. V trimming: 4 bases; J trimming: 7 bases; junction bases outside the gene matches: 9. The CDR3 consists of 16 residues. The germline V gene encodes CDR1 SGHTS and CDR2 YDEGEE. Here the CDR3 reads CASSGGTGGAKQPQHF. DNA for the CDR3: TGTGCCAGCAGCGGGGGGACAGGGGGCGCAAAGCAGCCCCAGCATTTT.

There are a few counts of this clone. The chain couples TRBV19 to TRBJ2-7; TRBD1 aligns across 7 bases. Germline CDR1 reads LNHDA; CDR2 reads SQIVND (reference sequence). V was pared by 5 bases and J by 2 bases, with 6 bases of the junction left unmatched. The length of the CDR3 is 14 residues. CDR3 protein: CASSERTGAYEQYF. The CDR3 DNA is TGTGCCAGTAGTGAACGGACAGGAGCCTACGAGCAGTACTTC.

The CDR3 DNA reads TGTGCCAGCAGCCAACGGCGTTGGAACCGGGACAGGTCCTCCTCTTACTCCTACGAGCAGTACTTC. Its translation: CASSQRRWNRDRSSSYSYEQYF. The chain recombines TRBV14 with TRBJ2-7; 8 bases agree with TRBD1. This CDR3 region has 22 residues. V dropped 2 bases and J dropped 0; count of bases not matched to a gene: 24. Germline CDR1 is SGHDN and CDR2 is FVKESK.

A single count supports this clone. This chain uses TRBV6-5 with TRBJ2-1; the match to TRBD2 covers 8 bases. V lost 7 bases to trimming and J lost 8 bases; unmatched junction nucleotides: 13. Germline CDR1 and CDR2: MNHEY and SVGAGI. The CDR3 length is 15 residues. The CDR3 DNA reads TGTGCCAGCACGACTCCGGGACTAGGCACGCATGAGCAGTTCTTC. Amino acid sequence: CASTTPGLGTHEQFF.

The chain carries TRBV28 and TRBJ1-2; 8 bases fit TRBD1. Germline CDR1 and CDR2: MDHEN and SYDVKM. With 5 bases clipped from V and 1 base from J, the junction kept 6 bases outside the gene matches. This CDR3 region has 15 residues. CDR3 sequence reads: CASSLRTGINYGYTF. CDR3 nucleotide sequence: TGTGCCAGCAGTCTCCGGACAGGGATTAACTATGGCTACACCTTC.

The chain links TRBV2 to TRBJ2-3; TRBD2 matches at 9 bases. The length of the CDR3 is 14 residues. The junction had 6 bases not matched to a gene; V was cut back by 8 bases and J by 3 bases. Per germline, CDR1 SNHLY and CDR2 FYNNEI. Written as DNA, the CDR3 is TGTGCCAGCGGCAGGCTAGCGGGGACAGATACGCAGTATTTT. Translated, it gives CASGRLAGTDTQYF. Based on the CDR3 plus reference TRBV2 and TRBJ2-3, the full variable domain is EPEVTQTPSHQVTQMGQEVILRCVPISNHLYFYWYRQILGQKVEFLVSFYNNEISEKSEIFDDQFSVERPDGSNFTLKIRSTKLEDSAMYFCASGRLAGTDTQYFGPGTRLTVL.

This clone came up once. The chain carries TRBV6-1 and TRBJ1-2; D gene ambiguous. Germline-derived CDR1 and CDR2 are MNHNS and SASEGT. The CDR3 has 13 residues. V was trimmed by 4 bases and J by 7 bases, leaving 13 bases between them. Here the CDR3 reads CASSGVVTGGYTF. The CDR3, as DNA: TGTGCCAGCAGTGGGGTTGTAACGGGTGGCTACACCTTC.

The chain links TRBV4-2 to TRBJ2-7; 7 bases line up with TRBD1. The trim removed 0 bases at V and 1 base at J, leaving 9 bases unmatched. CDR1 and CDR2 from the germline V gene are LGHNA and YNFKEQ. The CDR3 has 17 residues. CDR3 loop: CASSQDKGARFSYEQYF. The CDR3 nucleotides are TGTGCCAGCAGCCAAGATAAGGGGGCTAGGTTTTCCTACGAGCAGTACTTC.

CDR3 DNA sequence: TGTGCCAGCAGCTTAGCAGGTTTTGGAGCAGGGTTAGCGCAGTACTTC. It codes for CASSLAGFGAGLAQYF. This chain joins TRBV7-2 and TRBJ2-7; D is possibly TRBD1 (5 bases). This CDR3 spans 16 amino acids. V lost 0 bases and J lost 9, with 21 bases in between. CDR1 is SGHTA and CDR2 is FQGNSA in the germline V gene. The complete variable domain, with remaining parts taken from reference TRBV7-2 and TRBJ2-7, reads GAGVSQSPSNKVTEKGKDVELRCDPISGHTALYWYRQSLGQGLEFLIYFQGNSAPDKSGLPSDRFSAERTGGSVSTLTIQRTQQEDSAVYLCASSLAGFGAGLAQYFGPGTRLTVT.

The chain is built from TRBV6-5 and TRBJ1-2, with 7 bases matching TRBD1. This CDR3 has 15 amino acids. Germline V gene lookup returns CDR1 MNHEY and CDR2 SVGAGI. With V trimmed by 5 bases and J by 3 bases, 9 bases remained unmatched. As DNA, the CDR3 is TGTGCCAGCAGTCTAACAGGGGAACAATACTATGGCTACACCTTC. This sequence encodes CASSLTGEQYYGYTF.

V and J are TRBV5-1 and TRBJ2-7, with a weak D call TRBD1 (5 bases). V lost 3 bases, J lost 5 bases, and 18 bases lay in between. CDR1 is SGHRS, CDR2 YFSETQ, per germline. CDR3 length equals 15 residues. CDR3 loop: CASSWTDIHIDEQYF. CDR3 nucleotides: TGCGCCAGCAGCTGGACGGACATACATATCGACGAGCAGTACTTC.

The chain links TRBV25-1 to TRBJ2-2; 8 bases are shared with TRBD2. The CDR3 loop spans 16 amino acids. Germline V lookup: CDR1 MGHDK, CDR2 SYGVNS. V shed 5 bases and J 4 bases; nucleotides not matched to a gene: 9. The CDR3 DNA follows: TGTGCCAGCAGTAACCGGGCGGGGGGCACCACCGGGGAGCTGTTTTTT. It is translated as CASSNRAGGTTGELFF.

The chain couples TRBV6-1 to TRBJ2-3; D possibly corresponds to TRBD2 (6 bases). Trimming shortened V by 4 bases and J by 6 bases, and 14 bases separated the two germline ends. This CDR3 region has 14 residues. Per the germline V gene, CDR1 is MNHNS and CDR2 is SASEGT. CDR3: CASSAEGGRDTQYF. The CDR3 DNA reads TGTGCCAGCAGTGCGGAAGGTGGGAGGGATACGCAGTATTTT.

The rearrangement links TRBV5-4 to TRBJ1-1, with 9 nucleotides matching TRBD1. Germline V CDR1 and CDR2: SGHNT, YYREEE (reference sequence). The V gene end was trimmed by 2 bases and the J gene end by 6 bases; junction bases not matched to a gene: 5. The CDR3 has 14 residues. In DNA form, the CDR3 reads TGTGCCAGCAGCTTTAAACAGGGGGCGGCTGAAGCTTTCTTT. Translating it yields CASSFKQGAAEAFF.

In this sample, this clone turned up once. V and J are TRBV9 and TRBJ2-3; the match to TRBD1 covers 8 bases. This CDR3 spans 15 amino acids. V dropped 4 bases and J dropped 0; count of bases not matched to a gene: 4. Looked up from germline, CDR1 is SGDLS and CDR2 is YYNGEE. CDR3 coding DNA: TGTGCCAGCAGCCTTCGACAGGGGAGCACAGATACGCAGTATTTT. Translating it yields CASSLRQGSTDTQYF. The full variable domain, rest sourced from reference TRBV9 and TRBJ2-3, is DSGVTQTPKHLITATGQRVTLRCSPRSGDLSVYWYQQSLDQGLQFLIQYYNGEERAKGNILERFSAQQFPDLHSELNLSSLELGDSALYFCASSLRQGSTDTQYFGPGTRLTVL.